A single sample gave rise to the 21 T cell receptor beta chains below, sequenced in a study of blood T cell repertoires in COVID-19. Generated by immunoSEQ multiplex PCR, the TCRdb table keeps only in-frame clones and is missing some. This sample yields 270,000 or so clones, of which about four fifths are seen a single time; around 10% belongs to the top ten. Specimen: peripheral blood. All receptors come from a woman aged 45 to 65 who had recovered from COVID-19.

This clone was observed a single time. The rearrangement joins TRBV18 to TRBJ2-2; 14 bases map to TRBD2. Per the germline V gene, CDR1 is KGHSH and CDR2 is LQKENI. Trimming removed 6 bases from V and 5 bases from J; junction bases left unmatched: 5. This CDR3 is 16 amino acids long. CDR3 sequence: CASSQGLAGVTGELFF. CDR3 bases: TGTGCCAGCTCCCAGGGACTAGCGGGAGTTACCGGGGAGCTGTTTTTT. Full variable domain (outside the CDR3, taken from reference TRBV18 and TRBJ2-2): NAGVMQNPRHLVRRRGQEARLRCSPMKGHSHVYWYRQLPEEGLKFMVYLQKENIIDESGMPKERFSAEFPKEGPSILRIQQVVRGDSAAYFCASSQGLAGVTGELFFGEGSRLTVL.

The rearrangement uses TRBV28 and TRBJ1-1; 7 nucleotides agree with TRBD1. Germline values: CDR1 MDHEN, CDR2 SYDVKM. The V gene end was trimmed by 4 bases and the J gene end by 2 bases; junction bases not matched to a gene: 4. This CDR3 has 14 amino acids. The CDR3 region is CASSWAGGNTEAFF. CDR3 nucleotide sequence: TGTGCCAGCAGTTGGGCAGGGGGAAACACTGAAGCTTTCTTT.

The chain has TRBV28 and TRBJ2-7; weak D call: TRBD2 (5 bases). V was pared by 4 bases and J by 0 bases, with 13 bases between. Germline CDR1 is MDHEN and CDR2 is SYDVKM. The CDR3 contains 15 residues. The CDR3 loop is CASSSSGAFSYEQYF. The CDR3 DNA reads TGTGCCAGCAGTTCGAGCGGAGCTTTCTCCTACGAGCAGTACTTC.

The genes are TRBV6-2 or TRBV6-3 and TRBJ2-7, with 9 bases fitting TRBD2. The germline V gene encodes CDR1 MNHEY and CDR2 SVGEGT. J lost 1 base, V lost 5 bases, and 9 bases had no gene match. The CDR3 is made up of 16 amino acids. CDR3 loop: CASSHPTSGLSYEQYF. In DNA form, the CDR3 reads TGTGCCAGCAGTCACCCGACTAGCGGTCTATCCTACGAGCAGTACTTC.

The V gene is TRBV30, the J gene TRBJ2-3; 10 nucleotides match TRBD2. Losses at the gene ends were 2 bases for V and 2 bases for J; bases not matched to a gene: 10. CDR3 size: 17 residues. Germline CDR1 GTSNPN, CDR2 SVGIG (reference sequence). The CDR3 nucleotides read TGTGCCTGGAGTCTGACCCGGACTAGCGGCACCACAGATACGCAGTATTTT. Translating gives CAWSLTRTSGTTDTQYF.

The rearrangement uses TRBV3-1 (or the pseudogene TRBV3-2) and TRBJ2-7, with 9 nucleotides matching TRBD1. The V segment lost 0 bases and the J segment 6 bases; nucleotides outside the gene matches: 6. Germline CDR1 LGHDT, CDR2 YNNKEL (reference sequence). The CDR3 runs 15 residues. The CDR3 DNA is TGTGCCAGCAGCCAAGAAGACAGGGGGTGGTCCGAGCAGTACTTC. Encoded protein: CASSQEDRGWSEQYF.

CDR3 in DNA: TGTGCCACCAGTGATGCCGGGGACAGGTCAGAGACCCAGTACTTC. This encodes CATSDAGDRSETQYF. This chain uses TRBV24-1 with TRBJ2-5; TRBD1 aligns across 8 bases. The germline gives CDR1 KGHDR, CDR2 SFDVKD. J was trimmed by 4 bases and V by 3 bases; bases with no gene match: 6. The CDR3 is 15 amino acids.

This chain connects TRBV19 to TRBJ1-4; tentative D call: TRBD1 (5 bases). The CDR3 loop spans 15 amino acids. Germline V gene lookup returns CDR1 LNHDA and CDR2 SQIVND (reference sequence). Trimming took 5 bases from V and 1 from J, leaving 11 bases between them. The chain's CDR3 is CASSQFGGTNEKLFF. CDR3 nucleotides: TGTGCCAGTAGTCAATTCGGGGGAACTAATGAAAAACTGTTTTTT.

To note about this clone: At one end the junction does not follow the germline gene, possibly because of a read error. This chain links TRBV6-1 with TRBJ2-5; D might be TRBD1 (5 bases). This CDR3 contains 12 residues. Per germline, CDR1 MNHNS and CDR2 SASEGT. CDR3 in amino acids: CASRDSQETQYF. For the CDR3, the DNA is TGTGCCAGCCGTGACAGCCAAGAGACCCAGTACTTC.

The chain is built from TRBV4-2 and TRBJ1-1, with 12 bases matching TRBD1. The J segment lost 2 bases and the V segment lost 2 bases, leaving 3 bases of the junction unmatched. Looked up from germline, CDR1 is LGHNA and CDR2 is YNFKEQ. The CDR3 length is 16 residues. CDR3 bases: TGTGCCAGCAGCCAACGGGACAGGGGGCGAAACACTGAAGCTTTCTTT. This codes for CASSQRDRGRNTEAFF.

The count of this clone is one. The V call is TRBV10-3, the J call TRBJ1-4; possibly TRBD1 for D (5 bases). This CDR3 has 14 residues. The germline CDR1 and CDR2 sequences are ENHRY and SYGVKD. The ends were cut back, 0 bases at V and 6 bases at J, with 8 bases in the middle. CDR3 sequence (DNA): TGTGCCATCAGTGAGTCAGCAGGGTATGAAAAACTGTTTTTT. It specifies CAISESAGYEKLFF.

This chain joins TRBV3-1 (or the pseudogene TRBV3-2) and TRBJ1-1; 9 nucleotides line up with TRBD1. CDR1 LGHDT and CDR2 YNNKEL come from the germline V gene (reference sequence). This CDR3 has 16 residues. The ends lost 2 bases at V and 3 bases at J; junction bases unmatched: 7. The CDR3 spells CASSQRTGGADTEAFF. The CDR3 DNA reads as TGTGCCAGCAGCCAAAGAACAGGGGGCGCCGACACTGAAGCTTTCTTT.

This chain links TRBV15 with TRBJ1-4; TRBD1 might be the D (6 bases). Germline V lookup: CDR1 LNHNV, CDR2 YYDKDF (reference sequence). The V end lost 0 bases, the J end lost 1 base, and 9 bases lay between the germline ends. CDR3 length equals 16 residues. CDR3 DNA sequence: TGTGCCACCAGCAGAGATGGGGGCGGAACTAATGAAAAACTGTTTTTT. Residues: CATSRDGGGTNEKLFF.

The chain joins TRBV18 to TRBJ2-1, with 8 bases identical to TRBD2. V lost 4 bases, J lost 8 bases, and 10 bases stayed unmatched. This CDR3 spans 15 amino acids. Germline V gene data show CDR1 as KGHSH and CDR2 as LQKENI. The DNA of the CDR3 is TGTGCCAGCTCACAACCAAGCGGGAGTCGAGATGAGCAGTTCTTC. Translating it yields CASSQPSGSRDEQFF.

The CDR3 protein is CSASRQGEGYTF. The CDR3 nucleotides are TGCAGTGCTAGTCGTCAGGGGGAAGGCTACACCTTC. The chain links TRBV20-1 to TRBJ1-2; 7 bases match TRBD1. The CDR3 is made up of 12 amino acids. Trimming removed 3 bases from V and 8 bases from J; junction bases left unmatched: 6. Germline CDR1 DFQATT, CDR2 SNEGSKA (reference sequence).

This clone is categorized as medium-sized. The chain has TRBV12-3 or TRBV12-4 and TRBJ1-5; 9 bases are shared with TRBD1. The V segment lost 6 bases and the J segment 5 bases; nucleotides outside the gene matches: 2. The CDR3 runs 13 residues. CDR3 DNA sequence: TGTGCCAGCAGAAGACAGGGGGATCAGCCCCAGCATTTT. Translating it yields CASRRQGDQPQHF.

The chain combines TRBV9 with TRBJ2-1; 7 bases line up with TRBD2. This CDR3 has 16 residues. Germline loops: CDR1 SGDLS, CDR2 YYNGEE. Trimming took 3 bases from V and 8 from J; bases not matched to a gene: 14. CDR3 in amino acids: CASSGGRLAVRDEQFF. CDR3 in DNA: TGTGCCAGCAGCGGTGGTCGGCTAGCGGTCCGGGATGAGCAGTTCTTC.

The rearrangement links TRBV28 to TRBJ1-4; 10 bases are shared with TRBD1. The V gene's germline CDR1 is MDHEN and CDR2 SYDVKM. Germline trimming cut 7 bases from V and 10 bases from J; bases unmatched to any gene: 12. The CDR3 contains 15 residues. The CDR3: CASTLVLTGGLKLFF. The CDR3 bases are TGTGCCAGCACCCTGGTCTTGACAGGGGGCTTAAAACTGTTTTTT.

This clone was counted a single time. This chain uses TRBV5-5 with TRBJ2-2; 7 bases line up with TRBD2. CDR1 is SGHKS, CDR2 YYEKEE, per germline (reference sequence). J was trimmed by 6 bases and V by 3 bases; bases with no gene match: 11. The CDR3 covers 16 residues. The CDR3: CASSSLSVSGAGELFF. CDR3 nucleotides: TGTGCCAGCAGCTCCCTTAGCGTAAGCGGGGCCGGGGAGCTGTTTTTT.

The CDR3 DNA is TGTGCCACCAGCAGAGATCTGGGCACCCAAGAGACCCAGTACTTC. This gives the protein CATSRDLGTQETQYF. This sequence joins TRBV15 and TRBJ2-5; no reliable D call. Deletions cut 0 bases from V and 1 base from J, with 9 bases between. Germline CDR1 is LNHNV and CDR2 is YYDKDF (reference sequence). The CDR3 totals 15 residues.

This sequence joins TRBV9 and TRBJ1-2, with D tentatively TRBD1 (5 bases). The CDR3 spans 14 residues. Germline CDR1 is SGDLS and CDR2 is YYNGEE. The ends were cut back, 0 bases at V and 4 bases at J, with 10 bases in the middle. The CDR3 is CASSVGGEGYGYTF. The CDR3, as DNA: TGTGCCAGCAGCGTAGGAGGGGAGGGCTATGGCTACACCTTC.